Sequencing of this T cell receptor beta chain was carried out in a study of T cell responses to AZD1222 COVID-19 vaccine. The CDR3 loop spans 17 amino acids. V was pared by 3 bases and J by 2 bases, with 7 bases of the junction left unmatched. Germline CDR1 is DFQATT and CDR2 is SNEGSKA (reference sequence). This table comes from immunoSEQ multiplex PCR, and its TCRdb copy is limited to in-frame clones, with some not included. The data contain more than 95,000 clones, roughly 88% of them singletons. Points from the study as a whole: Only a handful of AZD1222 recipients, several in all, had baseline seropositivity. The study reported that nearly half of spike-specific TCRs target unmutated variant regions.

With respect to this clone: Its cognate antigen is unknown.

The chain links TRBV20-1 to TRBJ2-3, with 14 nucleotides matching TRBD2. The TCR sequence derives from an adult in good health. The sequenced sample was peripheral blood, obtained on day 0 of AZD1222 vaccination. CDR3 nucleotides: TGCAGTGCTAGTGGGACTAGCGGGAGTGTATTCACAGATACGCAGTATTTT. This codes for CSASGTSGSVFTDTQYF.